These 10 T cell receptor beta chains came from one sample sequenced in a study of cytomegalovirus exposure and HLA in healthy donors (TCRdb year 2017). Library prep was done by the immunoSEQ multiplex PCR assay. A mixture of 60 forward primers for TCR Vbeta segments and 13 reverse primers for TCR Jbeta segments was used in the multiplex PCR. As stored in TCRdb, this immuneACCESS dataset retains in-frame rearrangements with V and J assigned. A fraction of the clones does not appear; measured against another copy, unresolved V genes explain less than half of the discrepancy, and the remainder lacks a known reason. In this sample the table shows roughly 200,000 clones, roughly 82% of which occur a single time. Less than 0.65% of the sample is in the top ten clones. Sequenced: PBMCs. The receptors were sampled from a woman aged 45-65 years in good health and CMV-seronegative.

This chain links TRBV6-1 with TRBJ2-7; 9 bases align to TRBD1. This CDR3 has 14 residues. Germline loops: CDR1 MNHNS, CDR2 SASEGT. J was trimmed by 3 bases and V by 6 bases; bases with no gene match: 6. CDR3 sequence (DNA): TGTGCCAGCAGATGGACAGGGGTCGTCTACGAGCAGTACTTC. It translates to CASRWTGVVYEQYF.

This chain joins TRBV9 and TRBJ1-2; D is possibly TRBD1 (6 bases). CDR3 length: 14 residues. V was shortened by 0 bases and J by 6 bases, with 12 bases between the two germline ends. Germline CDR1 and CDR2: SGDLS and YYNGEE. The CDR3 DNA follows: TGTGCCAGCAGCGTAGATCGGGGGGCCCATGGCTACACCTTC. The encoded protein is CASSVDRGAHGYTF.

V is TRBV6-1 and J is TRBJ2-5; D might be TRBD2 (6 bases). The ends were cut back, 0 bases at V and 7 bases at J, with 15 bases in the middle. The CDR3 is 15 amino acids. Germline CDR1 reads MNHNS; CDR2 reads SASEGT. CDR3 coding DNA: TGTGCCAGCAGTGAAGCGTTTGGGGGGATGCGGACCCAGTACTTC. Protein: CASSEAFGGMRTQYF.

The V and J genes are TRBV21-1 and TRBJ2-7; no DNA check was done on the table's D call, TRBD2. TRBV21-1 constitutes a pseudogene. CDR3 length: 14 residues. The CDR3 DNA is TGTGCCAGCAGCATCGGGGGGGACTCCTACGAGCAGTACTTC. Translating it yields CASSIGGDSYEQYF.

This clone was observed many times. The V call is TRBV25-1, the J call TRBJ1-1; TRBD1 agrees at 8 bases. The CDR3 is made up of 14 amino acids. The germline V gene has CDR1 MGHDK and CDR2 SYGVNS. Unmatched junction bases numbered 6, after V lost 4 bases and J lost 5 bases. CDR3 amino acids: CASSAPYRGTEAFF. Written as DNA, the CDR3 is TGTGCCAGCAGTGCCCCATACAGGGGGACTGAAGCTTTCTTT.

This clone was counted once. This same CDR3 is encoded by further DNA sequences in the sample. This chain uses TRBV6-5 with TRBJ2-4; TRBD1 matches 10 bases. CDR1 MNHEY and CDR2 SVGAGI come from the germline V gene. The length of the CDR3 is 13 residues. After removal of 10 bases from V and 6 bases from J, the junction contained 6 bases not matched to a gene. The chain's CDR3 is CATRTGGGNIQYF. CDR3 bases: TGTGCCACCAGGACAGGGGGGGGAAACATTCAGTACTTC.

The J gene is TRBJ2-7, the V gene TRBV7-8; 10 bases align to TRBD1. The CDR3 is 14 amino acids. Per the germline V gene, CDR1 is SGHVS and CDR2 is FQNEAQ. The ends lost 5 bases at V and 7 bases at J; junction bases unmatched: 8. CDR3 region: CASSHVRTGGEQYF. The CDR3 nucleotides are TGTGCCAGCAGCCATGTCCGGACAGGGGGAGAGCAGTACTTC. Drawing the rest from reference TRBV7-8 and TRBJ2-7, the complete variable domain is GAGVSQSPRYKVAKRGQDVALRCDPISGHVSLFWYQQALGQGPEFLTYFQNEAQLDKSGLPSDRFFAERPEGSVSTLKIQRTQQEDSAVYLCASSHVRTGGEQYFGPGTRLTVT.

The V gene is TRBV19, the J gene TRBJ1-5; no clear D. Trimming pared 1 base from V and 7 bases from J, leaving 14 bases between. The CDR3 sequence is 15 residues long. Germline V gene sequence: CDR1 LNHDA, CDR2 SQIVND (reference sequence). The CDR3 DNA follows: TGTGCCAGTAGTATAGCGGGAGTAAGTTACCAGCCCCAGCATTTT. This sequence encodes CASSIAGVSYQPQHF.

Note on this clone: Other DNA sequences of this sample code for an identical CDR3. The rearrangement joins TRBV6-6 to TRBJ1-1; D ambiguous. This CDR3 region has 15 residues. Trimming shortened V by 5 bases and J by 4 bases, and 17 bases separated the two germline ends. CDR1 and CDR2 (germline): MNHNY, SVGAGI (reference sequence). The CDR3 is CASSPLREQGTEAFF. The CDR3 coding sequence is TGTGCCAGCAGTCCATTACGGGAACAAGGCACTGAAGCTTTCTTT.

In its sample, this clone was seen once. V is TRBV5-1 and J is TRBJ2-2; 8 bases are a match to TRBD1. V shed 2 bases, J shed 0 bases, and the junction held 3 bases outside the gene matches. The CDR3 loop spans 16 amino acids. Looked up from germline, CDR1 is SGHRS and CDR2 is YFSETQ. In DNA form, the CDR3 reads TGCGCCAGCAGCTTCCGGGGACAGGCGAACACCGGGGAGCTGTTTTTT. It codes for CASSFRGQANTGELFF.